These 24 T cell receptor beta chains originate from one sample sequenced in a study of PD-L1 blockade in urothelial cancer. Noted time point: pretreatment peripheral blood. This table comes from immunoSEQ multiplex PCR, and its TCRdb copy is limited to in-frame clones, with some not included. The sample consists of around 100,000 clones, around 87% of them appearing once. Specimen: PBMCs, collected around atezolizumab (anti-PD-L1) treatment. These receptors were collected from a man aged 55 to 70 with urothelial cancer.

The V and J genes are TRBV7-8 and TRBJ2-7; TRBD1 agrees at 8 bases. CDR1 and CDR2 from the germline V gene are SGHVS and FQNEAQ. This CDR3 has 13 amino acids. J was trimmed by 3 bases and V by 4 bases; bases with no gene match: 2. The CDR3 reads CASSSGQVYEQYF. The CDR3 DNA reads TGTGCCAGCAGCTCGGGACAGGTCTACGAGCAGTACTTC.

This clone showed up just once. The chain joins TRBV27 to TRBJ2-1; TRBD2 agrees at 14 bases. The CDR3 covers 16 residues. The V segment lost 10 bases and the J segment 0 bases; nucleotides outside the gene matches: 5. Germline CDR1 MNHEY, CDR2 SMNVEV (reference sequence). CDR3 sequence: CATTSGGASSYNEQFF. DNA for the CDR3: TGTGCCACGACTAGCGGGGGGGCAAGCTCCTACAATGAGCAGTTCTTC.

This chain joins TRBV5-1 and TRBJ2-1; 11 bases fit TRBD2. J lost 4 bases, V lost 2 bases, and 8 bases had no gene match. In germline, CDR1 is SGHRS, CDR2 YFSETQ. This CDR3 region has 17 residues. The CDR3 bases are TGCGCCAGCAGCTTCGGCTCTAGCGGGAGGAGATACAATGAGCAGTTCTTC. This codes for CASSFGSSGRRYNEQFF. Full variable domain (missing parts from reference TRBV5-1 and TRBJ2-1): KAGVTQTPRYLIKTRGQQVTLSCSPISGHRSVSWYQQTPGQGLQFLFEYFSETQRNKGNFPGRFSGRQFSNSRSEMNVSTLELGDSALYLCASSFGSSGRRYNEQFFGPGTRLTVL.

This sequence joins TRBV6-4 and TRBJ2-3; possible D gene TRBD1, 6 bases. This CDR3 region has 15 residues. Germline CDR1 reads MRHNA; CDR2 reads SNTAGT. V lost 0 bases, J lost 3 bases, and 10 bases lay in between. The CDR3 is CASSDSAGATDTQYF. In DNA form, the CDR3 reads TGTGCCAGCAGTGACTCGGCAGGGGCTACAGATACGCAGTATTTT.

The chain employs TRBV18 and TRBJ2-7; TRBD1 agrees at 9 bases. Germline values: CDR1 KGHSH, CDR2 LQKENI. V lost 2 bases and J lost 5; bases outside the gene matches: 7. CDR3 size: 15 residues. DNA of the CDR3: TGTGCCAGCTCACCAAGAAACAGGGGGCGGGACGAGCAGTACTTC. Protein product: CASSPRNRGRDEQYF.

The gene calls are TRBV7-3 and TRBJ1-2; D is perhaps TRBD1 (6 bases). The V and J ends lost 1 base and 4 bases respectively, with 13 bases between them. This CDR3 is built from 15 residues. Germline V gene data show CDR1 as SGHTA and CDR2 as FQGTGA. The CDR3 protein is CASSLNSRGSYGYTF. The CDR3 coding sequence is TGTGCCAGCAGCTTAAATAGCAGGGGCTCCTATGGCTACACCTTC.

The V call is TRBV4-1, the J call TRBJ2-1; D unclear. Per the germline V gene, CDR1 is MGHRA and CDR2 is YSYEKL. Trimming took 0 bases from V and 4 from J, leaving 7 bases between them. This CDR3 has 14 residues. The CDR3 region has the DNA TGCGCCAGCAGCCAAGAATCCGGGTACAATGAGCAGTTCTTC. This sequence encodes CASSQESGYNEQFF.

The chain is built from TRBV2 and TRBJ2-7, with D perhaps matching TRBD1 (8 bases). V lost 6 bases, J lost 2 bases, and 17 bases lay in between. This CDR3 is built from 15 residues. Looked up from germline, CDR1 is SNHLY and CDR2 is FYNNEI. CDR3 region: CASSRAGQDPYEQYF. The CDR3 DNA reads as TGTGCCAGCAGCCGAGCGGGACAGGACCCCTACGAGCAGTACTTC.

The chain uses TRBV7-9 and TRBJ2-7; weak D call: TRBD2 (6 bases). Trimming removed 5 bases from V and 2 bases from J, with 13 bases in between. Germline V gives CDR1 SEHNR, CDR2 FQNEAQ (reference sequence). This CDR3 comprises 14 residues. CDR3: CASSQGSGAYEQYF. In DNA, the CDR3 is TGTGCCAGCAGCCAGGGTAGCGGAGCCTACGAGCAGTACTTC.

The chain combines TRBV14 with TRBJ2-1; D might be TRBD1 (6 bases). The V end lost 1 base, the J end lost 5 bases, and 12 bases lay between the germline ends. This CDR3 is built from 15 residues. CDR1 and CDR2 (germline): SGHDN, FVKESK. CDR3 in DNA: TGTGCCAGCAGCCAAGCTGCAGGGGCGAACAATGAGCAGTTCTTC. Amino acid sequence: CASSQAAGANNEQFF.

The V and J genes are TRBV6-5 and TRBJ1-1; D not certain. This CDR3 spans 14 amino acids. V shed 7 bases and J shed 4 bases, with 16 bases lying between them. The germline V gene encodes CDR1 MNHEY and CDR2 SVGAGI. The CDR3 spells CASTLAGGGTEAFF. In DNA, the CDR3 is TGTGCCAGCACCCTGGCAGGCGGAGGCACTGAAGCTTTCTTT.

The count of this clone is one. The chain links TRBV5-1 to TRBJ1-2, with TRBD1 as a possible D gene (5 bases). Germline CDR1 SGHRS, CDR2 YFSETQ. Trimming stripped 0 bases from V and 2 bases from J, with 11 bases between. The CDR3 extends over 15 amino acids. The CDR3 region has the DNA TGCGCCAGCAGCTTGGCCCCTTCAGGGAACTATGGCTACACCTTC. It is translated as CASSLAPSGNYGYTF.

J is TRBJ2-7 and V is TRBV7-2, with a possible D match to TRBD2 (6 bases). Trimming removed 3 bases from V and 2 bases from J, with 14 bases in between. The CDR3 extends over 15 amino acids. Per germline, CDR1 SGHTA and CDR2 FQGNSA. CDR3 loop: CASSLRAGGPYEQYF. CDR3 coding DNA: TGTGCCAGCAGCTTGAGAGCCGGGGGACCCTACGAGCAGTACTTC.

The CDR3 DNA reads TGTGCCAGCACCCCCTCCAGGGCAGACTCCTACGAGCAGTACTTC. Its translation is CASTPSRADSYEQYF. The chain recombines TRBV28 with TRBJ2-7, with D possibly being TRBD1 (5 bases). The germline V gene has CDR1 MDHEN and CDR2 SYDVKM. There are 15 residues in the CDR3. V was shortened by 7 bases and J by 0 bases, with 16 bases between the two germline ends.

The V and J genes are TRBV2 and TRBJ2-7; perhaps TRBD1 as D (5 bases). Trimming stripped 6 bases from V and 3 bases from J, with 12 bases between. The CDR3 is 13 amino acids. The germline V gene has CDR1 SNHLY and CDR2 FYNNEI. CDR3 DNA sequence: TGTGCCAGCAGGACGGACATAATCTACGAGCAGTACTTC. This codes for CASRTDIIYEQYF.

This chain uses TRBV29-1 with TRBJ2-7, with 7 bases matching TRBD1. With V trimmed by 6 bases and J by 5 bases, 19 bases remained unmatched. The CDR3 contains 16 residues. Germline CDR1 is SQVTM and CDR2 is ANQGSEA. Here the CDR3 DNA reads TGCAGCGTCGCCGCCGCCCGGGACAGTTGGACTCACGAGCAGTACTTC. It translates to CSVAAARDSWTHEQYF.

The chain uses TRBV10-3 and TRBJ2-1; 14 positions match TRBD2. Germline loops: CDR1 ENHRY, CDR2 SYGVKD. The CDR3 is 15 residues long. Trimming removed 10 bases from V and 8 bases from J; junction bases left unmatched: 10. CDR3 in DNA: TGTGCCAGTACTGACCCGGGACTAGCGGGGGATGAGCAGTTCTTC. Translation: CASTDPGLAGDEQFF.

The chain is built from TRBV6-5 and TRBJ2-7; TRBD2 agrees at 7 bases. Germline lookup yields CDR1 MNHEY and CDR2 SVGAGI. The ends lost 6 bases at V and 4 bases at J; junction bases unmatched: 6. This CDR3 contains 13 residues. Here the CDR3 DNA reads TGTGCCAGCAGCACTAGCGTTGGGTACGAGCAGTACTTC. Its translation: CASSTSVGYEQYF.

The chain combines TRBV10-3 with TRBJ1-5, with 9 bases identical to TRBD1. J lost 7 bases, V lost 6 bases, and 10 bases had no gene match. This CDR3 spans 15 amino acids. The germline V gene encodes CDR1 ENHRY and CDR2 SYGVKD. The CDR3 nucleotides are TGTGCCATCAGAGGACAGGGGCAGGGATGGCAGCCCCAGCATTTT. Translated: CAIRGQGQGWQPQHF.

This sequence joins TRBV4-3 and TRBJ1-4; perhaps TRBD1 as D (6 bases). Germline V gene lookup returns CDR1 LGHNA and CDR2 YSLEER. The CDR3 is 15 residues long. The V and J ends lost 3 bases and 6 bases respectively, with 14 bases between them. In DNA, the CDR3 is TGCGCCAGCAGCCATAAACAGGGAAGGGATGAAAAACTGTTTTTT. It codes for CASSHKQGRDEKLFF.

The table lists this clone with a count of one. The chain recombines TRBV28 with TRBJ1-4; D is possibly TRBD1 (5 bases). Trimming pared 4 bases from V and 8 bases from J, leaving 20 bases between. This CDR3 contains 16 residues. The germline V gene has CDR1 MDHEN and CDR2 SYDVKM. This CDR3 is CASSSGVEGRREKLFF. For the CDR3, the DNA is TGTGCCAGCAGTTCAGGTGTGGAGGGGCGAAGAGAAAAACTGTTTTTT.

The chain joins TRBV5-6 to TRBJ2-7, with 9 positions matching TRBD1. With 4 bases clipped from V and 3 bases from J, the junction kept 2 bases outside the gene matches. This CDR3 is built from 13 residues. CDR1 SGHDT and CDR2 YYEEEE come from the germline V gene. The DNA of the CDR3 is TGTGCCAGCAGCGGGACAGGGCACTACGAGCAGTACTTC. It yields the protein CASSGTGHYEQYF.

The genes are TRBV5-1 and TRBJ2-6; 10 nucleotides line up with TRBD1. Germline-derived CDR1 and CDR2 are SGHRS and YFSETQ. V lost 2 bases and J lost 0; bases outside the gene matches: 5. The CDR3 spans 18 residues. Here the CDR3 reads CASSLGTGANSGANVLTF. The CDR3 region has the DNA TGCGCCAGCAGCTTAGGGACAGGGGCCAACTCTGGGGCCAACGTCCTGACTTTC.

The chain recombines TRBV19 with TRBJ1-2; weak D call: TRBD1 (5 bases). The germline CDR1 and CDR2 sequences are LNHDA and SQIVND (reference sequence). Trimming shortened V by 5 bases and J by 5 bases, and 12 bases separated the two germline ends. The CDR3 has 13 amino acids. CDR3 protein: CASSPREGYGYTF. In DNA form, the CDR3 reads TGTGCCAGTAGTCCCAGGGAGGGGTATGGCTACACCTTC. Based on the CDR3 plus reference TRBV19 and TRBJ1-2, the full variable domain is DGGITQSPKYLFRKEGQNVTLSCEQNLNHDAMYWYRQDPGQGLRLIYYSQIVNDFQKGDIAEGYSVSREKKESFPLTVTSAQKNPTAFYLCASSPREGYGYTFGSGTRLTVV.